One sample yielded the 30 T cell receptor beta chains listed below, sequenced in a study of PD-L1 blockade in urothelial cancer. The method was immunoSEQ multiplex PCR; TCRdb's version includes in-frame clones alone and lacks a portion of them. The sample includes roughly 42,000 clones, about 80% of them seen just once. The source was PBMCs, collected around atezolizumab (anti-PD-L1) treatment. These receptors came from a man aged 65 to 85 with urothelial cancer.

V gene TRBV6-5 combines with J gene TRBJ2-3; possibly TRBD2 for D (6 bases). The ends were cut back, 6 bases at V and 4 bases at J, with 11 bases in the middle. CDR1 MNHEY and CDR2 SVGAGI come from the germline V gene. The CDR3 consists of 13 residues. This CDR3 reads CASRGLRADTQYF. The CDR3 DNA is TGTGCCAGCAGGGGACTGAGGGCAGATACGCAGTATTTT.

The chain has TRBV5-1 and TRBJ2-7; 12 bases agree with TRBD1. After removal of 5 bases from V and 0 bases from J, the junction contained 6 bases not matched to a gene. The CDR3 runs 16 residues. Per germline, CDR1 SGHRS and CDR2 YFSETQ. The DNA for the CDR3 is TGCGCCAGCAGGACCGCGGGACAGGGGGCCTCCTACGAGCAGTACTTC. Its protein is CASRTAGQGASYEQYF. Full variable domain (rest looked up from reference TRBV5-1 and TRBJ2-7): KAGVTQTPRYLIKTRGQQVTLSCSPISGHRSVSWYQQTPGQGLQFLFEYFSETQRNKGNFPGRFSGRQFSNSRSEMNVSTLELGDSALYLCASRTAGQGASYEQYFGPGTRLTVT.

The chain recombines TRBV7-2 with TRBJ1-2; the D gene is possibly TRBD1 (5 bases). Trimming cost V 1 base and J 0 bases, with 12 bases left between them. The germline V gene has CDR1 SGHTA and CDR2 FQGNSA. The CDR3 is 16 residues long. The CDR3 protein is CASSLDRGAANYGYTF. The CDR3 DNA reads as TGTGCCAGCAGCTTAGATAGGGGCGCTGCTAACTATGGCTACACCTTC.

V and J are TRBV9 and TRBJ2-5; D not certain. The CDR3 loop spans 13 amino acids. CDR1 and CDR2 from the germline V gene are SGDLS and YYNGEE. V was clipped by 0 bases and J by 5 bases, with 8 bases between them. CDR3 residues: CASSVVPSETQYF. The CDR3 DNA reads TGTGCCAGCAGCGTAGTTCCCTCGGAGACCCAGTACTTC. The variable domain in full, completed from reference TRBV9 and TRBJ2-5, reads DSGVTQTPKHLITATGQRVTLRCSPRSGDLSVYWYQQSLDQGLQFLIQYYNGEERAKGNILERFSAQQFPDLHSELNLSSLELGDSALYFCASSVVPSETQYFGPGTRLLVL.

The CDR3 loop is CASSEAPGSHEQFF. The CDR3 region has the DNA TGTGCCAGCAGTGAAGCCCCGGGTTCCCATGAGCAGTTCTTC. V usage is TRBV2 and J usage is TRBJ2-1; D call uncertain. Germline loops: CDR1 SNHLY, CDR2 FYNNEI. There are 14 residues in the CDR3. Trimming left V 0 bases short and J 8 bases short, with 11 bases between.

The chain couples TRBV2 to TRBJ1-2; 8 positions match TRBD1. The CDR3 is made up of 16 amino acids. V lost 0 bases to trimming and J lost 4 bases; unmatched junction nucleotides: 7. CDR1 SNHLY and CDR2 FYNNEI come from the germline V gene. The CDR3 nucleotides are TGTGCCAGCAGTGAAGCTTTACGGGACAGGAGCTATGGCTACACCTTC. Its translation is CASSEALRDRSYGYTF.

The chain combines TRBV19 with TRBJ1-4, with a possible D match to TRBD1 (6 bases). V lost 0 bases to trimming and J lost 7 bases, with 9 bases between them. CDR3 length equals 14 residues. Germline V lookup: CDR1 LNHDA, CDR2 SQIVND (reference sequence). The CDR3 DNA sequence: TGTGCCAGTAGTATAGACGGACAGACTGAAAAACTGTTTTTT. This gives the protein CASSIDGQTEKLFF. Full variable domain (outside the CDR3, taken from reference TRBV19 and TRBJ1-4): DGGITQSPKYLFRKEGQNVTLSCEQNLNHDAMYWYRQDPGQGLRLIYYSQIVNDFQKGDIAEGYSVSREKKESFPLTVTSAQKNPTAFYLCASSIDGQTEKLFFGSGTQLSVL.

CDR3 region: CASSLVDTSDTQYF. Here the CDR3 DNA reads TGTGCCAGCAGCTTGGTCGACACGTCAGATACGCAGTATTTT. The chain recombines TRBV7-9 with TRBJ2-3, with D hard to call. Germline CDR1 is SEHNR and CDR2 is FQNEAQ (reference sequence). V lost 3 bases, J lost 4 bases, and 11 bases lay in between. The CDR3 covers 14 residues. The entire variable domain, with the rest obtained from reference TRBV7-9 and TRBJ2-3, is as follows: DTGVSQNPRHKITKRGQNVTFRCDPISEHNRLYWYRQTLGQGPEFLTYFQNEAQLEKSRLLSDRFSAERPKGSFSTLEIQRTEQGDSAMYLCASSLVDTSDTQYFGPGTRLTVL.

J is TRBJ1-1 and V is TRBV5-6, with TRBD1 matching over 9 bases. Trimming took 6 bases from V and 5 from J; bases not matched to a gene: 11. CDR3 length: 15 amino acids. The germline gives CDR1 SGHDT, CDR2 YYEEEE. CDR3 region: CASTKRDRVVTEAFF. CDR3 sequence (DNA): TGTGCCAGCACTAAACGGGACAGGGTTGTGACTGAAGCTTTCTTT.

The V gene is TRBV27, the J gene TRBJ2-7; D might be TRBD2 (7 bases). CDR3 length: 14 amino acids. With 3 bases removed from V and 3 bases from J, the gap between germline ends came to 12 bases. Per the germline V gene, CDR1 is MNHEY and CDR2 is SMNVEV (reference sequence). CDR3 region: CASSFAGASYEQYF. CDR3 DNA: TGTGCCAGCAGTTTCGCGGGGGCGAGCTACGAGCAGTACTTC.

The chain couples TRBV4-3 to TRBJ2-3, with D possibly matching TRBD2 (6 bases). V was clipped by 4 bases and J by 5 bases, with 19 bases between them. The CDR3 is 16 amino acids. Germline V CDR1 and CDR2: LGHNA, YSLEER. CDR3 DNA sequence: TGCGCCAGCAGCCCCCAAGGTAGCGGAGCCGTAGATACGCAGTATTTT. Translating it yields CASSPQGSGAVDTQYF.

The chain recombines TRBV7-8 with TRBJ2-1, with 7 bases that match TRBD2. Germline CDR1 is SGHVS and CDR2 is FQNEAQ. The CDR3 is made up of 15 amino acids. Losses at the gene ends were 2 bases for V and 3 bases for J; bases not matched to a gene: 4. The CDR3 protein is CASSLPRGGYNEQFF. Here the CDR3 DNA reads TGTGCCAGCAGCTTACCGCGCGGGGGCTACAATGAGCAGTTCTTC.

In this sample, this clone turned up once. V and J are TRBV29-1 and TRBJ1-1; D is unresolved. The germline CDR1 and CDR2 sequences are SQVTM and ANQGSEA. This CDR3 is 13 amino acids long. V was pared by 0 bases and J by 3 bases, with 8 bases between. The CDR3 spells CSVEDSADTEAFF. CDR3 nucleotides: TGCAGCGTTGAAGATAGTGCTGACACTGAAGCTTTCTTT.

The chain recombines TRBV5-6 with TRBJ1-2; D is unresolved. The CDR3 is made up of 12 amino acids. Trimming took 4 bases from V and 4 from J, leaving 8 bases between them. The germline gives CDR1 SGHDT, CDR2 YYEEEE. In nucleotides, the CDR3 is TGTGCCAGCAGCACACCCCTCTATGGCTACACCTTC. It specifies CASSTPLYGYTF.

The J gene is TRBJ2-3, the V gene TRBV18, with D uncertain. The V end was cut by 0 bases, the J end by 4 bases, with 2 bases between. CDR1 and CDR2 (germline): KGHSH, LQKENI. This CDR3 contains 12 residues. The CDR3 DNA sequence: TGTGCCAGCTCACCACCCGCAGATACGCAGTATTTT. Its translation: CASSPPADTQYF.

The chain combines TRBV5-1 with TRBJ2-5, with TRBD2 matching 15 bases. V shed 7 bases, J shed 2 bases, and the junction held 6 bases outside the gene matches. CDR3 length equals 16 residues. The germline V gene encodes CDR1 SGHRS and CDR2 YFSETQ. CDR3 residues: CASAPGLAGGQETQYF. The DNA for the CDR3 is TGCGCCAGCGCACCGGGACTAGCGGGAGGTCAAGAGACCCAGTACTTC.

The chain carries TRBV2 and TRBJ2-7; 8 positions match TRBD1. The V and J ends lost 4 bases and 7 bases, in that order; junction bases with no gene match: 9. The CDR3 runs 14 residues. Germline V gene data show CDR1 as SNHLY and CDR2 as FYNNEI. CDR3: CASSGGDRHSEQYF. In DNA form, the CDR3 reads TGTGCCAGCAGTGGTGGGGACAGGCATTCGGAGCAGTACTTC. Full variable domain (outside the CDR3, taken from reference TRBV2 and TRBJ2-7): EPEVTQTPSHQVTQMGQEVILRCVPISNHLYFYWYRQILGQKVEFLVSFYNNEISEKSEIFDDQFSVERPDGSNFTLKIRSTKLEDSAMYFCASSGGDRHSEQYFGPGTRLTVT.

The chain is built from TRBV2 and TRBJ1-1, with a tentative D call TRBD1 (5 bases). Germline loops: CDR1 SNHLY, CDR2 FYNNEI. V was clipped by 8 bases and J by 3 bases, with 10 bases between them. The CDR3 has 12 residues. The chain's CDR3 is CASGGWDTEAFF. The CDR3 DNA follows: TGTGCCAGCGGGGGGTGGGACACTGAAGCTTTCTTT.

A few counts support this clone. The chain couples TRBV4-3 to TRBJ2-2; possible D gene TRBD2, 6 bases. V dropped 0 bases and J dropped 6 bases, with 8 bases sitting between them. Germline V gives CDR1 LGHNA, CDR2 YSLEER. This CDR3 contains 14 residues. This CDR3 is CASSQEGGSGELFF. The CDR3 DNA sequence: TGCGCCAGCAGCCAAGAAGGAGGGTCCGGGGAGCTGTTTTTT.

The chain employs TRBV11-3 and TRBJ2-1; no clear D gene. The CDR3 has 15 amino acids. Trimming took off 2 bases at V and 3 bases at J, with 11 bases between the two ends. CDR1 and CDR2 (germline): SGHNT, YENEEA. CDR3 amino acids: CASSLSPSGYNEQFF. In DNA form, the CDR3 reads TGTGCCAGCAGCTTATCGCCTAGTGGCTACAATGAGCAGTTCTTC.

The CDR3 nucleotides are TGCGCCAGCAGGCGGGACTTCTCCCCCTCTGGGGCCAACGTCCTGACTTTC. As protein: CASRRDFSPSGANVLTF. This rearrangement joins TRBV5-1 to TRBJ2-6; D is perhaps TRBD2 (6 bases). Trimming stripped 5 bases from V and 0 bases from J, with 15 bases between. The germline gives CDR1 SGHRS, CDR2 YFSETQ. The CDR3 length is 17 residues.

This clone was seen only once. The CDR3 protein is CASSPLATHREYEQYF. CDR3 DNA: TGTGCCAGCAGTCCACTAGCGACCCATCGGGAGTACGAGCAGTACTTC. The J gene is TRBJ2-7, the V gene TRBV28, with 7 bases matching TRBD2. CDR1 is MDHEN and CDR2 is SYDVKM in the germline V gene. This CDR3 comprises 16 residues. The ends lost 5 bases at V and 4 bases at J; junction bases unmatched: 14.

This chain uses TRBV28 with TRBJ1-2; D gene ambiguous. The V and J ends lost 5 bases and 3 bases respectively, with 13 bases between them. This CDR3 region has 14 residues. Germline CDR1 is MDHEN and CDR2 is SYDVKM. CDR3 region: CASSNSAEDYGYTF. DNA of the CDR3: TGTGCCAGCAGTAACTCCGCGGAGGACTATGGCTACACCTTC.

The chain joins TRBV4-1 to TRBJ2-6; a possible D gene is TRBD1 (5 bases). Looked up from germline, CDR1 is MGHRA and CDR2 is YSYEKL. CDR3 length equals 16 residues. V lost 3 bases and J lost 0, with 9 bases in between. The CDR3 coding sequence is TGCGCCAGCAGCCACTCGACAGTCTCTGGGGCCAACGTCCTGACTTTC. This gives the protein CASSHSTVSGANVLTF.

This rearrangement joins TRBV2 to TRBJ1-3, with 7 bases identical to TRBD1. The trim removed 7 bases at V and 0 bases at J, leaving 12 bases unmatched. Germline V lookup: CDR1 SNHLY, CDR2 FYNNEI. There are 17 residues in the CDR3. The DNA for the CDR3 is TGTGCCAGCATCCGTCGAGGGACAGTGAGCTCTGGAAACACCATATATTTT. Translated: CASIRRGTVSSGNTIYF.

The V gene is TRBV7-9, the J gene TRBJ1-5; TRBD1 matches 7 bases. Germline CDR1 is SEHNR and CDR2 is FQNEAQ (reference sequence). The V and J ends lost 5 bases and 5 bases, in that order; junction bases with no gene match: 9. The CDR3 spans 15 residues. This CDR3 reads CASSRQSDRDQPQHF. CDR3 DNA: TGTGCCAGCAGCCGACAATCAGACAGGGATCAGCCCCAGCATTTT. Full variable domain (missing parts from reference TRBV7-9 and TRBJ1-5): DTGVSQNPRHKITKRGQNVTFRCDPISEHNRLYWYRQTLGQGPEFLTYFQNEAQLEKSRLLSDRFSAERPKGSFSTLEIQRTEQGDSAMYLCASSRQSDRDQPQHFGDGTRLSIL.

The rearrangement uses TRBV12-5 and TRBJ2-7, with TRBD1 matching over 8 bases. The germline gives CDR1 LGHNT, CDR2 FRNRAP. The CDR3 is made up of 15 amino acids. The J segment lost 2 bases and the V segment lost 4 bases, leaving 7 bases of the junction unmatched. The chain's CDR3 is CASGSGQGGTYEQYF. The DNA of the CDR3 is TGTGCTAGTGGTTCAGGACAGGGCGGCACCTACGAGCAGTACTTC.

This chain uses TRBV20-1 with TRBJ2-1, with 7 bases lining up with TRBD2. Germline V CDR1 and CDR2: DFQATT, SNEGSKA (reference sequence). There are 10 residues in the CDR3. V gave up 5 bases and J gave up 11 bases; unmatched junction bases: 3. The CDR3 here is CSAWEGKQFF. The CDR3 region has the DNA TGCAGTGCTTGGGAGGGTAAGCAGTTCTTC.

The rearrangement joins TRBV11-1 to TRBJ2-7, with D possibly being TRBD2 (5 bases). The V gene lost 4 bases and the J gene lost 1 base, with 11 bases spanning the gap. CDR1 and CDR2 from the germline V gene are SGHAT and FQDESV (reference sequence). The CDR3 has 14 residues. CDR3 nucleotide sequence: TGTGCCAGCAGCTGGGAACGGGGATCCTACGAGCAGTACTTC. Its protein product is CASSWERGSYEQYF.

This chain links TRBV18 with TRBJ2-1, with D tentatively TRBD2 (5 bases). This CDR3 spans 16 amino acids. V was shortened by 3 bases and J by 7 bases, with 19 bases between the two germline ends. Looked up from germline, CDR1 is KGHSH and CDR2 is LQKENI. The CDR3 reads CASSPPMTNTGNEQFF. CDR3 bases: TGTGCCAGCTCACCCCCAATGACTAACACGGGAAATGAGCAGTTCTTC.